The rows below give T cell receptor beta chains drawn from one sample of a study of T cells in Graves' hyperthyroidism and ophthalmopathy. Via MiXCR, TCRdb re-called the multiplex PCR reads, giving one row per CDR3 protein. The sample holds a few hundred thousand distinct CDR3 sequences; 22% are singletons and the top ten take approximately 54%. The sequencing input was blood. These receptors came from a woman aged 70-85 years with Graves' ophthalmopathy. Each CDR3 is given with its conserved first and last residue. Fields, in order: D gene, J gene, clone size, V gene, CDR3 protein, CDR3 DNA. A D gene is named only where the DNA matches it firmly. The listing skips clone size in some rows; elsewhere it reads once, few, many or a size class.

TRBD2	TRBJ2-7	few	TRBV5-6	CASSLAGMSSYEQYF	TGTGCCAGCAGCCTAGCGGGTATGAGCTCCTACGAGCAGTACTTC
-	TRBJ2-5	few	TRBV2	CASKGWETQYF	TGTGCCAGCAAAGGGTGGGAGACCCAGTACTTC
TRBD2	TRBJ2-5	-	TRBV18	CASSPSGLAGETQYF	TGTGCCAGCTCGCCTAGCGGACTAGCGGGAGAGACCCAGTACTTC
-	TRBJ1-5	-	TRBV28	CASSAGSINQPQHF	TGTGCCAGCAGTGCCGGGAGCATCAATCAGCCCCAGCATTTT
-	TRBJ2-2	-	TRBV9	CASSAYGTMNTGELFF	TGTGCCAGCAGCGCCTACGGGACAATGAACACCGGGGAGCTGTTTTTT
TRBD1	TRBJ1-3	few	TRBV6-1	CASRRQGGNTIYF	TGTGCCAGCAGAAGACAGGGGGGAAACACCATATATTTT
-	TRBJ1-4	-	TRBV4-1	CASSQDLREFNEKLFF	TGCGCCAGCAGCCAAGATCTCAGGGAGTTTAATGAAAAACTGTTTTTT
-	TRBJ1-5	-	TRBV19	CASSGGGPTANQPQHF	TGTGCCAGCTCGGGAGGGGGGCCCACGGCGAATCAGCCCCAGCATTTT
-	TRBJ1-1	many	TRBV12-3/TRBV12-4	CASSVSYTEAFF	TGTGCCAGCAGTGTCAGTTACACTGAAGCTTTCTTT
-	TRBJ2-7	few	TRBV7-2	CASSPGPLPYEQYF	TGTGCCAGCAGCCCCGGGCCCCTTCCCTACGAGCAGTACTTC
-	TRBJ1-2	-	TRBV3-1	CASSQDLGRAYGYTF	TGTGCCAGCAGCCAAGATTTGGGTCGGGCTTATGGCTACACCTTC
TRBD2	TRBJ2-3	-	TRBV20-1	CSARSVSGISTDTQYF	TGCAGTGCCCGATCGGTCAGCGGGATCAGCACAGATACGCAGTATTTT
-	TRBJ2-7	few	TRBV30	CAWSVVGGSYEQYF	TGTGCCTGGAGTGTCGTAGGCGGATCCTACGAGCAGTACTTC
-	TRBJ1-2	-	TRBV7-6	CASSLVFRGTGLQGYTF	TGTGCCAGCAGCTTAGTTTTCCGGGGAACAGGGCTTCAGGGCTACACCTTC
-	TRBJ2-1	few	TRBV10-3	CAISYGDNEQFF	TGTGCCATCAGCTACGGGGACAATGAGCAGTTCTTC
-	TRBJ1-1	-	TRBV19	CASSPTIYSTEAFF	TGTGCCAGTAGTCCTACCATCTACAGCACTGAAGCTTTCTTT
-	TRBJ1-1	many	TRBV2	CASSEASTNTEAFF	TGTGCCAGCAGTGAGGCCAGCACGAACACTGAAGCTTTCTTT
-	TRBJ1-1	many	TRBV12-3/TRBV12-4	CASSLGQVREAFF	TGTGCCAGCAGTTTAGGACAGGTTCGTGAAGCTTTCTTT
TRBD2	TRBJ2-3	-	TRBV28	CASSPPLGRAGADTQYF	TGTGCCAGCAGTCCCCCCTTAGGGAGGGCCGGGGCAGATACGCAGTATTTT
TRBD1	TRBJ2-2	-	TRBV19	CASSKKTGGVGELFF	TGTGCCAGTAGTAAAAAGACAGGGGGAGTCGGGGAGCTGTTTTTT
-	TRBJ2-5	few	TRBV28	CASSLGGGARLETQYF	TGTGCCAGCAGTTTAGGGGGGGGGGCGCGTTTGGAGACCCAGTACTTC
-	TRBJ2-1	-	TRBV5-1	CASSRDNDYCNEQFF	TGCGCCAGCAGCCGAGACAACGATTATTGCAATGAGCAGTTCTTC
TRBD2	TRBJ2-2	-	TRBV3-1	CASSQRLAGGSGELFF	TGTGCCAGCAGCCAACGGCTAGCGGGAGGGAGCGGGGAGCTGTTTTTT
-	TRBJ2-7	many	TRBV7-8	CASSPPSGRPYEQYF	TGTGCCAGCAGCCCACCTTCCGGACGGCCCTACGAGCAGTACTTC
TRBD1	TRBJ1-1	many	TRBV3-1	CASSQVGQGEEAFF	TGTGCCAGCAGCCAAGTGGGACAGGGGGAGGAAGCTTTCTTT
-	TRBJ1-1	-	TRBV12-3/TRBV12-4	CASSFLVAEAFF	TGTGCCAGCAGTTTTCTGGTGGCTGAAGCTTTCTTT
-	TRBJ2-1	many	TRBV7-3	CASSLTRENEQFF	TGTGCCAGCAGCTTAACGCGAGAGAATGAGCAGTTCTTC
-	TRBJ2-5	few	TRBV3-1	CASSQGYIWYF	TGTGCCAGCAGCCAAGGATATATTTGGTACTTC
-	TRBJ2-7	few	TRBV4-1	CASSPSAAAAYEQYF	TGCGCCAGCAGCCCCTCGGCCGCGGCTGCTTACGAGCAGTACTTC
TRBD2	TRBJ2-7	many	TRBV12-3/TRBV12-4	CASSLSGPGLENYEQYF	TGTGCCAGCAGTTTGTCCGGTCCGGGACTAGAAAATTACGAGCAGTACTTC
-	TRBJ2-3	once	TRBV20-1	CSAPRGTQYF	TGCAGTGCTCCTCGGGGTACGCAGTATTTT
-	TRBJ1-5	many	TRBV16	CASSQSPGNQPQHF	TGTGCCAGCAGCCAATCCCCAGGGAATCAGCCCCAGCATTTT
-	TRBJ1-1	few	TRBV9	CASSVESGNTEAFF	TGTGCCAGCAGCGTAGAGTCAGGGAACACTGAAGCTTTCTTT
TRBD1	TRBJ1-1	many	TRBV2	CASSEGGQAYTEAFF	TGTGCCAGCAGTGAGGGGGGACAGGCGTACACTGAAGCTTTCTTT
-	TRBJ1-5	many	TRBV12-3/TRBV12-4	CASIRDSSNQPQHF	TGTGCCAGCATCAGAGACAGTAGCAATCAGCCCCAGCATTTT
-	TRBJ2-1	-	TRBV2	CASSYNSEGEQFF	TGTGCCAGCAGCTATAATAGCGAGGGTGAGCAGTTCTTC
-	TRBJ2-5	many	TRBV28	CASRHPTRPETQYF	TGTGCCAGCAGGCACCCGACTCGCCCCGAGACCCAGTACTTC